Listed here are 9 T cell receptor beta chains from one sample, sequenced in a study of T cells after yellow fever vaccination. One entry per CDR3 protein, called by TCRdb with MiXCR from the 5' RACE reads. The sample shows about 400,000 distinct CDR3 sequences, under 7.5% of them seen only once. The sequences come from PBMCs, collected 5 days after the yellow fever booster vaccination. The receptors here all came from a man aged 30-40 years who received the YFV17D yellow fever vaccine.

V is TRBV30 and J is TRBJ2-7; 9 bases are a match to TRBD1. In germline, CDR1 is GTSNPN, CDR2 SVGIG (reference sequence). V shed 1 base, J shed 5 bases, and the junction held 6 bases outside the gene matches. The CDR3 covers 14 residues. The CDR3 spells CAWSAGQGSHEQYF. The CDR3 DNA is TGTGCCTGGAGTGCCGGACAGGGGTCCCACGAGCAGTACTTC.

There are many counts of this clonotype. The chain recombines TRBV20-1 with TRBJ1-2; D might be TRBD1 (5 bases). The CDR3 consists of 16 residues. Germline CDR1 DFQATT, CDR2 SNEGSKA (reference sequence). Trimming took 6 bases from V and 2 from J, leaving 22 bases between them. As DNA, the CDR3 is TGCAGTGCCTATACCTCCGACAGCTCCTCCAACTATGGCTACACCTTC. This codes for CSAYTSDSSSNYGYTF.

This clonotype came up many times. V gene TRBV20-1 combines with J gene TRBJ2-5; tentatively, D is TRBD1 (6 bases). Germline CDR1 and CDR2: DFQATT and SNEGSKA (reference sequence). The CDR3 totals 12 residues. V was trimmed by 7 bases and J by 7 bases, leaving 16 bases between them. The CDR3 spells CSGRGTSGTQYF. The CDR3 DNA is TGCAGTGGCAGGGGCACCTCAGGGACCCAGTACTTC.

This clonotype was detected ten times or more. The V gene is TRBV20-1, the J gene TRBJ2-7, with 12 nucleotides matching TRBD2. CDR1 is DFQATT and CDR2 is SNEGSKA in the germline V gene (reference sequence). CDR3 length: 18 amino acids. Germline trimming cut 0 bases from V and 3 bases from J; bases unmatched to any gene: 12. Written as DNA, the CDR3 is TGCAGTGCTAGAGATTGGCCTAGCGGGAGGGCCAGGGGCTACGAGCAGTACTTC. Translating it yields CSARDWPSGRARGYEQYF.

The table lists this clonotype with many counts. This rearrangement joins TRBV5-1 to TRBJ2-7; no reliable D call. The ends were cut back, 0 bases at V and 3 bases at J, with 13 bases in the middle. There are 15 residues in the CDR3. Germline-derived CDR1 and CDR2 are SGHRS and YFSETQ. The CDR3 spells CASSLDRRVGYEQYF. In nucleotides, the CDR3 is TGCGCCAGCAGCTTGGACAGAAGGGTTGGCTACGAGCAGTACTTC. Using reference TRBV5-1 and TRBJ2-7 for the parts outside the CDR3, the full variable domain is KAGVTQTPRYLIKTRGQQVTLSCSPISGHRSVSWYQQTPGQGLQFLFEYFSETQRNKGNFPGRFSGRQFSNSRSEMNVSTLELGDSALYLCASSLDRRVGYEQYFGPGTRLTVT.

This clonotype has only one observation. This chain uses TRBV11-2 with TRBJ2-6; possible D gene TRBD1, 6 bases. Germline V CDR1 and CDR2: SGHAT, FQNNGV. This CDR3 has 16 residues. V lost 5 bases to trimming and J lost 4 bases, with 15 bases between them. The CDR3 protein is CASSPIRGAGANVLTF. The CDR3 coding sequence is TGTGCCAGCAGCCCAATCAGGGGAGCAGGGGCCAACGTCCTGACTTTC. The variable domain in full, with the rest retrieved from reference TRBV11-2 and TRBJ2-6, is EAGVAQSPRYKIIEKRQSVAFWCNPISGHATLYWYQQILGQGPKLLIQFQNNGVVDDSQLPKDRFSAERLKGVDSTLKIQPAKLEDSAVYLCASSPIRGAGANVLTFGAGSRLTVL.

The sample holds a few counts of this clonotype. V usage is TRBV3-1 and J usage is TRBJ2-5, with TRBD1 identical over 8 bases. Germline values: CDR1 LGHDT, CDR2 YNNKEL (reference sequence). Trimming cost V 3 bases and J 4 bases; bases outside gene matches: 4. CDR3 length: 14 amino acids. CDR3 sequence reads: CASSHRQGRETQYF. As DNA, the CDR3 is TGTGCCAGCAGCCACCGACAGGGGCGAGAGACCCAGTACTTC.

This clonotype was picked up a small number of times. The chain is built from TRBV11-2 and TRBJ1-4; 9 bases line up with TRBD1. The CDR3 consists of 15 residues. Germline CDR1 is SGHAT and CDR2 is FQNNGV. V lost 5 bases, J lost 2 bases, and 3 bases stayed unmatched. CDR3 sequence: CASSPGQGTNEKLFF. The CDR3, as DNA: TGTGCCAGCAGCCCCGGACAGGGGACTAATGAAAAACTGTTTTTT.

This clonotype was seen repeatedly, ten times or more. The chain combines TRBV6-5 with TRBJ2-3; D not certain. The CDR3 runs 16 residues. V was shortened by 0 bases and J by 4 bases, with 14 bases between the two germline ends. Germline lookup yields CDR1 MNHEY and CDR2 SVGAGI. CDR3 coding DNA: TGTGCCAGCAGTTACTCGAGGTACTCCAAATCAGATACGCAGTATTTT. Its protein is CASSYSRYSKSDTQYF.